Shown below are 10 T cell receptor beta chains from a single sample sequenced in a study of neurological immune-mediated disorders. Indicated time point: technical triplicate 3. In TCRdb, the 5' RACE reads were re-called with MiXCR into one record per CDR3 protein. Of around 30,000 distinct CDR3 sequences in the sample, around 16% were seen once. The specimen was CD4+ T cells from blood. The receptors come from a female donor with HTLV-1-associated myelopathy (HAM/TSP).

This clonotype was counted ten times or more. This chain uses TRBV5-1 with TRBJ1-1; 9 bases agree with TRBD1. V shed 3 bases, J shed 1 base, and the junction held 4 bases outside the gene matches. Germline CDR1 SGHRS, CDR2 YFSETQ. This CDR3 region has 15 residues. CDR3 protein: CASSWGTGWNTEAFF. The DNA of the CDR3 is TGCGCCAGCAGCTGGGGGACAGGGTGGAACACTGAAGCTTTCTTT.

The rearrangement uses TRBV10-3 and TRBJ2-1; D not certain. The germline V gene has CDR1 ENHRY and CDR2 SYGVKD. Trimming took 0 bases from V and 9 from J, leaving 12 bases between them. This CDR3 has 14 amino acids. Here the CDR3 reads CAISESKGRGEQFF. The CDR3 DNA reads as TGTGCCATCAGTGAGTCGAAGGGTCGAGGTGAGCAGTTCTTC.

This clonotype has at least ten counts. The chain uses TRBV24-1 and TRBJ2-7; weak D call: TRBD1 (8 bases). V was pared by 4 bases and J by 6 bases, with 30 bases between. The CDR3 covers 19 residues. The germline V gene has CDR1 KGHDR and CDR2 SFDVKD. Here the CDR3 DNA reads TGTGCCACCAGTGACCCGCCGGGACAGGACGATTTGTGGACTAGCGAGCAGTACTTC. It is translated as CATSDPPGQDDLWTSEQYF.

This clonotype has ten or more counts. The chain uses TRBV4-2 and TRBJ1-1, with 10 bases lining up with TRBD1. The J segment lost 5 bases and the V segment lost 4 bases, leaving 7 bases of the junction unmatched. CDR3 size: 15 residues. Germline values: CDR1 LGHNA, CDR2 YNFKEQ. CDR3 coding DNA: TGTGCCAGCAGCCGCGGACAGGGGGTGGGTACTGAAGCTTTCTTT. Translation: CASSRGQGVGTEAFF.

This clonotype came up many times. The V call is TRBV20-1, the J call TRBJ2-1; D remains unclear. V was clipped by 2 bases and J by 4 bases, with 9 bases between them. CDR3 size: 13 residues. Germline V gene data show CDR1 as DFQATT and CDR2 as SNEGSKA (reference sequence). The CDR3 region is CSARPSVYNEQFF. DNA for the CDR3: TGCAGTGCTAGACCCTCCGTTTACAATGAGCAGTTCTTC.

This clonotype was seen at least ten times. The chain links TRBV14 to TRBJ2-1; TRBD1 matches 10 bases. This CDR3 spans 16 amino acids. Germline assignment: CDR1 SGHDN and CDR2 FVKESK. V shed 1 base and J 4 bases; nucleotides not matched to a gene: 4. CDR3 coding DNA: TGTGCCAGCAGCCAAGGAGGGGACAGGGGTTACAATGAGCAGTTCTTC. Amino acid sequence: CASSQGGDRGYNEQFF.

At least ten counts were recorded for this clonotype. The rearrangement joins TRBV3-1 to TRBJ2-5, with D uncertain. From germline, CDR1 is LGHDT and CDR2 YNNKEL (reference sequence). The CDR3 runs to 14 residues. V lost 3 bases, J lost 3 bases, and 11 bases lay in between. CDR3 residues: CASSHWSSEETQYF. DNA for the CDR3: TGTGCCAGCAGCCACTGGTCTTCTGAAGAGACCCAGTACTTC.

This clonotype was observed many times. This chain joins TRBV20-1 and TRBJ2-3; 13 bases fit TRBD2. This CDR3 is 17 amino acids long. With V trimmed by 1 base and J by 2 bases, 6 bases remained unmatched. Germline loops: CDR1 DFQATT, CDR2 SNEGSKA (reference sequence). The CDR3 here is CSARAVTSGGATDTQYF. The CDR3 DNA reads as TGCAGTGCTAGAGCTGTAACTAGCGGGGGGGCCACAGATACGCAGTATTTT.

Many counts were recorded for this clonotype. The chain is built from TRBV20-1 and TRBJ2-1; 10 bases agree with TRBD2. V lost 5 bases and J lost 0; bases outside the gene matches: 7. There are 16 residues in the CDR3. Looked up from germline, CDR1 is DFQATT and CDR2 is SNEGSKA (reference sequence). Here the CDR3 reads CSAPGLAANSYNEQFF. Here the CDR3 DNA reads TGCAGTGCTCCAGGACTAGCGGCTAACTCCTACAATGAGCAGTTCTTC.

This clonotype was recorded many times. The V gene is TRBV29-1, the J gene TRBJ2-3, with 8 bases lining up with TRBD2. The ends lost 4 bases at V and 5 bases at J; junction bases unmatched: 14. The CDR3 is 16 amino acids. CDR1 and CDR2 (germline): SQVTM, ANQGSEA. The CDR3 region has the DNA TGCAGCGTTGCTGGTCTGATCGGGGGGGCAGGAGATACGCAGTATTTT. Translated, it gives CSVAGLIGGAGDTQYF.